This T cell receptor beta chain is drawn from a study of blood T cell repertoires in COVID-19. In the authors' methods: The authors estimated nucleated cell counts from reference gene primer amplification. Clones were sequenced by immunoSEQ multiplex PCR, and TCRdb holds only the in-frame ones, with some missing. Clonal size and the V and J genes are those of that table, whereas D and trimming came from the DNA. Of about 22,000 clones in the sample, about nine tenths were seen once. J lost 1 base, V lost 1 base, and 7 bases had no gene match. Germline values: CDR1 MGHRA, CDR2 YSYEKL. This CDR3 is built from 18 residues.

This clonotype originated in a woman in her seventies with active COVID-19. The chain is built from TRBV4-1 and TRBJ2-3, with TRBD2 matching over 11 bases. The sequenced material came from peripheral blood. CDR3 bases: TGCGCCAGCAGCCAAGCGAGTAGCGGGAGGGTGGGCACAGATACGCAGTATTTT. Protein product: CASSQASSGRVGTDTQYF.